A selection of T cell receptor beta chains follows, all from one sample in a study of PD-L1 blockade in urothelial cancer. Sequencing used immunoSEQ multiplex PCR; TCRdb keeps in-frame clones, though not all of them. The table has some 49,000 clones, 87% seen once; the top ten hold around 8%. Sequencing used PBMCs, obtained around atezolizumab (anti-PD-L1) treatment. Receptors were obtained from a man aged 60 to 75 with urothelial cancer. The CDR3 runs from the conserved cysteine through the conserved F or W. Size tells how often a clone was seen (once, few, many) or the class of an expanded clone, and some rows leave it out.

j_call: TRBJ2-7
cdr3_length: 12
v_call: TRBV2
clone_size: NA
cdr3_aa: CASRDRGGEQYF

j_call: TRBJ2-1
cdr3_length: 13
v_call: TRBV7-3
clone_size: once
cdr3_aa: CASSSDSAGEQFF

j_call: TRBJ1-6
cdr3_length: 13
v_call: TRBV7-6
clone_size: NA
cdr3_aa: CASSFQGNSPLHF

j_call: TRBJ1-1
cdr3_length: 15
v_call: TRBV5-1
clone_size: NA
cdr3_aa: CASSLAGGLGTEAFF

j_call: TRBJ1-6
cdr3_length: 17
v_call: TRBV16
clone_size: NA
cdr3_aa: CASSQLTGGGPSSPLHF

j_call: TRBJ2-7
cdr3_length: 12
v_call: TRBV10-2
clone_size: NA
cdr3_aa: CASSATGYEQYF

j_call: TRBJ1-1
cdr3_length: 14
v_call: TRBV15
clone_size: once
cdr3_aa: CATSGGSGRPPAFF

j_call: TRBJ2-2
cdr3_length: 15
v_call: TRBV28
clone_size: NA
cdr3_aa: CASSALAGGTGELFF

j_call: TRBJ1-4
cdr3_length: 16
v_call: TRBV5-8
clone_size: NA
cdr3_aa: CASSTGISETNEKLFF

j_call: TRBJ1-3
cdr3_length: 15
v_call: TRBV7-9
clone_size: NA
cdr3_aa: CASSSRGGRGNTIYF

j_call: TRBJ2-7
cdr3_length: 13
v_call: TRBV5-6
clone_size: NA
cdr3_aa: CASSRTGINDPYF

j_call: TRBJ2-5
cdr3_length: 13
v_call: TRBV10-1
clone_size: NA
cdr3_aa: CASSRDTQETQYF

j_call: TRBJ1-6
cdr3_length: 13
v_call: TRBV10-2
clone_size: NA
cdr3_aa: CASRDRVTSPLHF

j_call: TRBJ1-6
cdr3_length: 15
v_call: TRBV7-2
clone_size: NA
cdr3_aa: CASRLVGVYNSPLHF

j_call: TRBJ1-1
cdr3_length: 13
v_call: TRBV25-1
clone_size: NA
cdr3_aa: CASSKGQGLEAFF

j_call: TRBJ1-2
cdr3_length: 13
v_call: TRBV7-6
clone_size: NA
cdr3_aa: CASSATGGSGYTF

j_call: TRBJ2-6
cdr3_length: 16
v_call: TRBV7-6
clone_size: once
cdr3_aa: CASSKRTGSGANVLTF

j_call: TRBJ2-2
cdr3_length: 13
v_call: TRBV28
clone_size: NA
cdr3_aa: CAAGGWMTGELFF

j_call: TRBJ2-3
cdr3_length: 16
v_call: TRBV18
clone_size: NA
cdr3_aa: CASSPPGQGLTDTQYF

j_call: TRBJ2-7
cdr3_length: 13
v_call: TRBV4-2
clone_size: NA
cdr3_aa: CASSQDREGEQYF

j_call: TRBJ1-3
cdr3_length: 16
v_call: TRBV6-6
clone_size: NA
cdr3_aa: CASSYVGQLTGNTIYF

j_call: TRBJ2-1
cdr3_length: 12
v_call: TRBV30
clone_size: NA
cdr3_aa: CAWSVLRNEQFF

j_call: TRBJ2-1
cdr3_length: 17
v_call: TRBV5-4
clone_size: NA
cdr3_aa: CASSLNRGGSSYNEQFF

j_call: TRBJ2-2
cdr3_length: 15
v_call: TRBV5-1
clone_size: NA
cdr3_aa: CASSFRGEYTGELFF

j_call: TRBJ2-7
cdr3_length: 15
v_call: TRBV7-6
clone_size: NA
cdr3_aa: CASSLAGQGTYEQYF

j_call: TRBJ2-2
cdr3_length: 13
v_call: TRBV7-9
clone_size: NA
cdr3_aa: CASSFQGTGELFF

j_call: TRBJ1-1
cdr3_length: 14
v_call: TRBV9
clone_size: NA
cdr3_aa: CASSVAQGGTEAFF

j_call: TRBJ2-1
cdr3_length: 17
v_call: TRBV10-3
clone_size: NA
cdr3_aa: CAISESRASGGPYEQFF

j_call: TRBJ2-4
cdr3_length: 14
v_call: TRBV29-1
clone_size: NA
cdr3_aa: CSVPGTAMKNIQYF

j_call: TRBJ2-1
cdr3_length: 14
v_call: TRBV30
clone_size: NA
cdr3_aa: CAWSRGLTGNEQFF